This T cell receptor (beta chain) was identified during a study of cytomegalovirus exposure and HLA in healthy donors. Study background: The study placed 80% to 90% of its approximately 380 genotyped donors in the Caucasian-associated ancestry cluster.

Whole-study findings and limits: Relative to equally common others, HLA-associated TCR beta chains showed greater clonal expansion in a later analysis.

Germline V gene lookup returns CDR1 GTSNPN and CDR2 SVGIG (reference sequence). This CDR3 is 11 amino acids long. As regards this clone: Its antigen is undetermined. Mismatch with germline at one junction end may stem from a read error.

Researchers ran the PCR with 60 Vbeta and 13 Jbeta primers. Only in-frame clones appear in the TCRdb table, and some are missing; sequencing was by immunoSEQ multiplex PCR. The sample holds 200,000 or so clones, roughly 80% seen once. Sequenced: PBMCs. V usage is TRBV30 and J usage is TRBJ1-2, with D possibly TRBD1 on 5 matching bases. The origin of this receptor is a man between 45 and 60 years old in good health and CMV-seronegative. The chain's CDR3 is CAWRDNHLEGF. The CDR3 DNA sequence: TGTGCCTGGAGGGACAACCACTTGGAAGGGTTC.